A single sample gave rise to the 32 T cell receptor beta chains below, sequenced in a study of T-cell reconstitution after alpha-beta-depleted transplantation in children. For TCRbeta, the library was prepared with unique molecular identifiers. TCRdb called the PCR reads again in MiXCR, with one record for every CDR3 protein. The repertoire holds over 80,000 distinct CDR3 sequences, about a quarter seen once, with 20% to 25% in the top ten. This specimen was PBMCs, taken before TCRalphabeta/CD19-depleted stem cell transplant. All receptors come from a boy aged 2-9 years with acute lymphoblastic leukemia, due to receive a stem cell transplant.

The chain couples TRBV12-3 or TRBV12-4 to TRBJ2-2; 8 bases match TRBD2. With 6 bases clipped from V and 1 base from J, the junction kept 4 bases outside the gene matches. CDR3 length: 15 residues. CDR3 DNA sequence: TGTGCCAGCAGGTTTAGCGGGGAGAACACCGGGGAGCTGTTTTTT. It is translated as CASRFSGENTGELFF.

The chain combines TRBV10-1 with TRBJ2-1; D is perhaps TRBD2 (6 bases). The CDR3 has 14 residues. Germline CDR1 WNHNN, CDR2 SYGVQD (reference sequence). The V gene lost 6 bases and the J gene lost 10 bases, with 19 bases spanning the gap. The CDR3 DNA is TGCGCCAGCAGGGGTAACGGAGGGGCGGTCGAGCAGTTCTTC. Amino acid sequence: CASRGNGGAVEQFF.

This chain links TRBV2 with TRBJ2-7, with TRBD2 matching over 10 bases. This CDR3 is built from 14 residues. V was pared by 3 bases and J by 2 bases, with 1 base of the junction left unmatched. Germline lookup yields CDR1 SNHLY and CDR2 FYNNEI. This chain's CDR3 is CASSEGLAPYEQYF. The CDR3, as DNA: TGTGCCAGCAGTGAGGGACTAGCGCCCTACGAGCAGTACTTC.

The chain combines TRBV28 with TRBJ2-7; D is unclear. In germline, CDR1 is MDHEN, CDR2 SYDVKM. The CDR3 is 11 residues long. The V gene lost 2 bases and the J gene lost 8 bases, with 7 bases spanning the gap. The CDR3 loop reads CASSLRYKQYF. As DNA, the CDR3 is TGTGCCAGCAGTTTAAGGTACAAGCAGTACTTC.

V is TRBV5-6 and J is TRBJ2-1, with unresolved D. V lost 4 bases and J 2 bases, leaving 7 bases between the germline ends. The CDR3 consists of 13 residues. CDR1 and CDR2 from the germline V gene are SGHDT and YYEEEE. CDR3 nucleotide sequence: TGTGCCAGCAGCCCCTCGGCCTACAATGAGCAGTTCTTC. Its protein product is CASSPSAYNEQFF. Based on the CDR3 plus reference TRBV5-6 and TRBJ2-1, the full variable domain is DAGVTQSPTHLIKTRGQQVTLRCSPKSGHDTVSWYQQALGQGPQFIFQYYEEEERQRGNFPDRFSGHQFPNYSSELNVNALLLGDSALYLCASSPSAYNEQFFGPGTRLTVL.

At least ten counts were recorded for this clonotype. This chain joins TRBV10-1 and TRBJ2-7; D gene ambiguous. Germline lookup yields CDR1 WNHNN and CDR2 SYGVQD (reference sequence). V lost 5 bases, J lost 2 bases, and 13 bases lay in between. CDR3 length: 14 residues. This CDR3 reads CASSSVREPYEQYF. Here the CDR3 DNA reads TGCGCCAGCAGTTCGGTCAGAGAGCCCTACGAGCAGTACTTC.

Only one count was recorded for this clonotype. This chain links TRBV20-1 with TRBJ2-7, with 7 bases identical to TRBD1. From germline, CDR1 is DFQATT and CDR2 SNEGSKA (reference sequence). The V gene end was trimmed by 5 bases and the J gene end by 6 bases; junction bases not matched to a gene: 4. CDR3 length: 11 residues. The CDR3 is CSAPYRGEQYF. The CDR3 bases are TGCAGTGCTCCGTACAGGGGCGAGCAGTACTTC.

The sample holds a few counts of this clonotype. The chain links TRBV28 to TRBJ2-6; TRBD2 is a possible D gene (5 bases). The V gene's germline CDR1 is MDHEN and CDR2 SYDVKM. The CDR3 contains 15 residues. The V end was cut by 5 bases, the J end by 1 base, with 9 bases between. The CDR3 protein is CASSRGYSGANVLTF. Written as DNA, the CDR3 is TGTGCCAGCAGTCGAGGGTATTCTGGGGCCAACGTCCTGACTTTC.

The chain employs TRBV6-5 and TRBJ1-5, with D unclear. This CDR3 spans 17 amino acids. CDR1 is MNHEY and CDR2 is SVGAGI in the germline V gene. The germline V and J ends were trimmed by 0 bases and 3 bases, with 15 bases remaining between them. This CDR3 reads CASSYSGRMRYNQPQHF. DNA of the CDR3: TGTGCCAGCAGTTACTCAGGACGGATGAGGTACAATCAGCCCCAGCATTTT.

This clonotype was seen only a few times. The rearrangement links TRBV4-1 to TRBJ2-5, with a weak D call TRBD2 (6 bases). Trimming cost V 3 bases and J 7 bases, with 21 bases left between them. CDR1 MGHRA and CDR2 YSYEKL come from the germline V gene. This CDR3 has 16 amino acids. The CDR3 DNA reads as TGCGCCAGCAGCCACCTCGAGGAGGGGAGAAAGAGGACCCAGTACTTC. Residues: CASSHLEEGRKRTQYF.

The V and J genes are TRBV7-2 and TRBJ2-1; no firm D call. Trimming left V 1 base short and J 5 bases short, with 12 bases between. CDR1 SGHTA and CDR2 FQGNSA come from the germline V gene. The CDR3 loop spans 15 amino acids. The CDR3 coding sequence is TGTGCCAGCAGCTTAGACGGAAAGCTCGACAATGAGCAGTTCTTC. This translates into CASSLDGKLDNEQFF.

The chain joins TRBV11-3 to TRBJ2-2; tentative D call: TRBD1 (6 bases). Germline V gene data show CDR1 as SGHNT and CDR2 as YENEEA. Trimming took 2 bases from V and 0 from J, leaving 10 bases between them. The CDR3 contains 16 residues. This chain's CDR3 is CASSLLGGANTGELFF. In DNA form, the CDR3 reads TGTGCCAGCAGCTTACTTGGGGGCGCGAACACCGGGGAGCTGTTTTTT.

The rearrangement uses TRBV12-3 or TRBV12-4 and TRBJ1-5; the D gene is possibly TRBD1 (5 bases). Trimming left V 1 base short and J 5 bases short, with 12 bases between. The CDR3 extends over 15 amino acids. This CDR3 is CASSLDRDGDQPQHF. Here the CDR3 DNA reads TGTGCCAGCAGTTTAGACCGGGACGGTGATCAGCCCCAGCATTTT.

CDR3 nucleotide sequence: TGCGCCAGCAGCCCTCGAGCCGACCGGGCCGGGGAGCTGTTTTTT. Translated, it gives CASSPRADRAGELFF. The chain employs TRBV5-1 and TRBJ2-2; no clear D. CDR1 is SGHRS, CDR2 YFSETQ, per germline. V was clipped by 4 bases and J by 6 bases, with 16 bases between them. The CDR3 has 15 residues.

This clonotype was detected only a few times. The chain uses TRBV6-5 and TRBJ2-3; possibly TRBD2 for D (5 bases). CDR1 and CDR2 from the germline V gene are MNHEY and SVGAGI. V was cut by 2 bases and J by 2 bases, with 8 bases left in between. The CDR3 spans 14 residues. CDR3 nucleotides: TGTGCCAGCAGTTACGCGGGTCCCACAGATACGCAGTATTTT. Its protein is CASSYAGPTDTQYF.

The gene calls are TRBV20-1 and TRBJ1-5; D is unclear. Germline V CDR1 and CDR2: DFQATT, SNEGSKA (reference sequence). The V gene lost 3 bases and the J gene lost 3 bases, with 12 bases spanning the gap. The CDR3 totals 14 residues. The CDR3 region is CSASGREFNQPQHF. CDR3 nucleotide sequence: TGCAGTGCTAGCGGTCGTGAGTTCAATCAGCCCCAGCATTTT.

This clonotype was counted ten times or more. The chain links TRBV5-1 to TRBJ2-1, with 7 bases that match TRBD1. The junction had 6 bases not matched to a gene; V was cut back by 2 bases and J by 4 bases. The V gene's germline CDR1 is SGHRS and CDR2 YFSETQ. The CDR3 sequence is 15 residues long. CDR3 coding DNA: TGCGCCAGCAGCTTACAGGGGTACGGGTACAATGAGCAGTTCTTC. Its protein product is CASSLQGYGYNEQFF.

The chain has TRBV13 and TRBJ2-7; no clear D gene. Germline lookup yields CDR1 PRHDT and CDR2 FYEKMQ (reference sequence). The length of the CDR3 is 14 residues. The V end lost 4 bases, the J end lost 0 bases, and 10 bases lay between the germline ends. CDR3 loop: CASSSQDSSYEQYF. The CDR3 DNA reads as TGTGCCAGCAGCTCTCAGGATAGCTCCTACGAGCAGTACTTC. The full variable domain, completed using reference TRBV13 and TRBJ2-7, is AAGVIQSPRHLIKEKRETATLKCYPIPRHDTVYWYQQGPGQDPQFLISFYEKMQSDKGSIPDRFSAQQFSDYHSELNMSSLELGDSALYFCASSSQDSSYEQYFGPGTRLTVT.

This rearrangement joins TRBV28 to TRBJ2-3; 15 nucleotides agree with TRBD2. Germline-derived CDR1 and CDR2 are MDHEN and SYDVKM. Trimming removed 6 bases from V and 6 bases from J; junction bases left unmatched: 16. This CDR3 spans 19 amino acids. CDR3 in DNA: TGTGCCAGCAGCCCCCAGGGACTAGCGGGAGGACTTTCCCTGGATACGCAGTATTTT. Translating gives CASSPQGLAGGLSLDTQYF.

This rearrangement joins TRBV25-1 to TRBJ2-2; no clear D gene. The V and J ends lost 4 bases and 7 bases respectively, with 10 bases between them. The CDR3 sequence is 13 residues long. The germline V gene has CDR1 MGHDK and CDR2 SYGVNS. The CDR3 is CASSVEWIGELFF. CDR3 DNA: TGTGCCAGCAGTGTCGAGTGGATCGGGGAGCTGTTTTTT. The full variable domain, rest sourced from reference TRBV25-1 and TRBJ2-2, is EADIYQTPRYLVIGTGKKITLECSQTMGHDKMYWYQQDPGMELHLIHYSYGVNSTEKGDLSSESTVSRIRTEHFPLTLESARPSHTSQYLCASSVEWIGELFFGEGSRLTVL.

This clonotype was counted only a few times. The rearrangement links TRBV11-2 to TRBJ1-1; no definite D call. In germline, CDR1 is SGHAT, CDR2 FQNNGV. This CDR3 is built from 11 residues. V lost 5 bases to trimming and J lost 2 bases, with 3 bases between them. The CDR3 loop is CASSQNTEAFF. The CDR3 region has the DNA TGTGCCAGCAGCCAAAACACTGAAGCTTTCTTT.

This rearrangement joins TRBV5-1 to TRBJ2-1; 13 nucleotides align to TRBD2. This CDR3 is 18 amino acids long. Trimming took 4 bases from V and 3 from J; bases not matched to a gene: 10. Germline assignment: CDR1 SGHRS and CDR2 YFSETQ. CDR3 DNA sequence: TGCGCCAGCAGCCCCGGGACTAGCGGGGTCCCCGGCTACAATGAGCAGTTCTTC. Translation: CASSPGTSGVPGYNEQFF.

This chain joins TRBV5-1 and TRBJ2-2; D perhaps matches TRBD1 (5 bases). CDR1 and CDR2 (germline): SGHRS, YFSETQ. Between the trimmed V and J ends, which lost 0 bases and 5 bases, there was a span of 8 bases. The CDR3 runs to 14 residues. The CDR3 nucleotides read TGCGCCAGCAGCTTGGCGACAGTTACCGGGGAGCTGTTTTTT. Amino acids: CASSLATVTGELFF.

The CDR3 DNA reads as TGTGCCAGCAGCCAAGATATCCCTAGCGGGAACACCGGGGAGCTGTTTTTT. It yields the protein CASSQDIPSGNTGELFF. The J gene is TRBJ2-2, the V gene TRBV3-1; 7 bases agree with TRBD2. This CDR3 is 17 amino acids long. The ends lost 0 bases at V and 1 base at J; junction bases unmatched: 5. Germline CDR1 LGHDT, CDR2 YNNKEL (reference sequence).

This clonotype was picked up a small number of times. The CDR3, as DNA: TGTGCCAGCAGCCGCAATCTAGCGGTTACCCGGGAGGAGTTCTTC. As protein: CASSRNLAVTREEFF. V gene TRBV7-2 combines with J gene TRBJ2-1, with 7 bases aligning to TRBD2. V lost 5 bases and J lost 14; bases outside the gene matches: 18. This CDR3 is built from 15 residues. Germline CDR1 reads SGHTA; CDR2 reads FQGNSA.

The genes are TRBV28 and TRBJ1-3; 8 bases are shared with TRBD1. Germline values: CDR1 MDHEN, CDR2 SYDVKM. This CDR3 spans 16 amino acids. The junction had 7 bases not matched to a gene; V was cut back by 4 bases and J by 2 bases. Written as DNA, the CDR3 is TGTGCCAGCAGTTGGGGTACGACAGGGGCTGGAAACACCATATATTTT. Protein sequence: CASSWGTTGAGNTIYF.

The table lists this clonotype with a few counts. The chain is built from TRBV28 and TRBJ2-3, with a tentative D call TRBD2 (6 bases). Germline V gene sequence: CDR1 MDHEN, CDR2 SYDVKM. The CDR3 runs 13 residues. V lost 5 bases, J lost 8 bases, and 14 bases lay in between. The CDR3 DNA reads as TGTGCCAGCAGTCCTAGAACTAGCAGTACGCAGTATTTT. Residues: CASSPRTSSTQYF.

This clonotype was seen more than once but under ten times. The chain recombines TRBV27 with TRBJ2-1, with no clear D. Trimming removed 5 bases from V and 6 bases from J, with 20 bases in between. CDR1 MNHEY and CDR2 SMNVEV come from the germline V gene (reference sequence). The CDR3 length is 16 residues. The CDR3 DNA sequence: TGTGCCAGCAGTCCAAAGGCCCTGTTTGCCTCCAATGAGCAGTTCTTC. Its protein product is CASSPKALFASNEQFF.

This clonotype was counted at least ten times. The J gene is TRBJ2-1, the V gene TRBV20-1; TRBD2 matches 10 bases. Germline V CDR1 and CDR2: DFQATT, SNEGSKA (reference sequence). V lost 6 bases to trimming and J lost 3 bases; unmatched junction nucleotides: 8. CDR3 size: 15 residues. This CDR3 is CSADASGSVYNEQFF. The CDR3 coding sequence is TGCAGTGCGGACGCTAGCGGGAGTGTCTACAATGAGCAGTTCTTC.

This clonotype was observed a few times. The chain links TRBV12-3 or TRBV12-4 to TRBJ2-4, with 7 positions matching TRBD1. The CDR3 runs to 16 residues. The V segment lost 1 base and the J segment 3 bases; nucleotides outside the gene matches: 6. CDR3 coding DNA: TGTGCCAGCAGTTTAGAATCTGGGACAGTCAAAAACATTCAGTACTTC. Translating it yields CASSLESGTVKNIQYF.

CDR3 loop: CASRPGTSGTYEQYF. In nucleotides, the CDR3 is TGTGCCAGCAGGCCTGGGACTAGCGGTACCTACGAGCAGTACTTC. The rearrangement uses TRBV27 and TRBJ2-7; 11 bases are shared with TRBD2. In germline, CDR1 is MNHEY, CDR2 SMNVEV (reference sequence). The CDR3 is made up of 15 amino acids. Losses at the gene ends were 6 bases for V and 2 bases for J; bases not matched to a gene: 6.

This clonotype was seen a few times. The chain joins TRBV4-3 to TRBJ1-5, with 7 positions matching TRBD1. Trimming removed 2 bases from V and 3 bases from J; junction bases left unmatched: 4. This CDR3 region has 15 residues. CDR1 is LGHNA and CDR2 is YSLEER in the germline V gene. The CDR3 DNA is TGCGCCAGCAGCCAAAGGACAGGTAACAATCAGCCCCAGCATTTT. The encoded protein is CASSQRTGNNQPQHF.